The rows below give T cell receptor beta chains drawn from one sample of a study of blood T cell repertoires in COVID-19. Using immunoSEQ multiplex PCR, the repertoire was profiled, and TCRdb retains in-frame clones only, with some absent. Here the sample spans over 100,000 clones, 84% being singletons. Sample: PBMCs or T cells enriched from blood (not recorded which). The receptors were gathered from a woman aged 25 to 45 who had recovered from COVID-19. The CDR3 runs from the conserved cysteine through the conserved F or W. D genes are given only for firm matches. Clone size is stated in some rows and not others, as once, few, many or a class when expanded.

>.|TRBJ1-2|.|16|TRBV7-2
CASSPQTGPGDYGYTF
TGTGCCAGCAGCCCACAAACAGGACCAGGGGACTATGGCTACACCTTC
>.|TRBJ1-3|once|13|TRBV10-3
CAISPGEGNTIYF
TGTGCCATCAGCCCCGGGGAAGGAAACACCATATATTTT
>TRBD1|TRBJ2-5|.|14|TRBV7-2
CASSRDRGRETQYF
TGTGCCAGCAGCCGGGACAGGGGGCGAGAGACCCAGTACTTC
>TRBD2|TRBJ2-7|.|15|TRBV13
CASSLTSGNTYEQYF
TGTGCCAGCAGCCTGACTAGCGGGAACACCTACGAGCAGTACTTC
>.|TRBJ2-7|once|15|TRBV18
CASSPRSAQLDEQYF
TGTGCCAGCTCACCACGTAGCGCACAACTTGACGAGCAGTACTTC
>TRBD2|TRBJ2-1|.|15|TRBV28
CASSFSGRGYNEQFF
TGTGCCAGCAGTTTTAGCGGGAGAGGGTACAATGAGCAGTTCTTC
>TRBD1|TRBJ1-4|.|13|TRBV4-2
CASRGQGSEKLFF
TGTGCCAGCCGGGGACAGGGAAGTGAAAAACTGTTTTTT
>TRBD1|TRBJ2-7|.|14|TRBV7-9
CASSRGQPPYEQYF
TGTGCCAGCAGCCGGGGACAGCCTCCTTACGAGCAGTACTTC
>TRBD2|TRBJ2-7|.|13|TRBV9
CASSGSGSGEQYF
TGTGCCAGCAGCGGTAGCGGGAGTGGGGAGCAGTACTTC
>.|TRBJ2-3|once|12|TRBV11-3
CASSLHTDTQYF
TGTGCCAGCAGCTTACACACAGATACGCAGTATTTT
>TRBD1|TRBJ2-5|.|14|TRBV6-5
CASSYHRGRETQYF
TGTGCCAGCAGTTACCACAGGGGGCGGGAGACCCAGTACTTC
>.|TRBJ1-4|.|15|TRBV5-1
CASSLGLLTNEKLFF
TGCGCCAGCAGCTTGGGACTCTTAACTAATGAAAAACTGTTTTTT
>.|TRBJ1-1|few|15|TRBV9
CASSATGTTNTEAFF
TGTGCCAGCAGCGCCACCGGGACAACGAACACTGAAGCTTTCTTT
>.|TRBJ1-1|.|15|TRBV28
CASSYQVTMNTEAFF
TGTGCCAGCAGTTACCAGGTAACGATGAACACTGAAGCTTTCTTT
>.|TRBJ1-3|.|15|TRBV28
CASKSGTSSGNTIYF
TGTGCCAGCAAGTCAGGTACCAGCTCTGGAAACACCATATATTTT
>TRBD2|TRBJ2-1|.|19|TRBV7-8
CASSLLIPRRREGLNEQFF
TGTGCCAGCAGCTTATTGATCCCTCGTCGGCGGGAGGGTCTGAATGAGCAGTTCTTC
>TRBD1|TRBJ1-5|.|14|TRBV19
CASSIRTGSQPQHF
TGTGCCAGTAGTATAAGGACAGGGAGTCAGCCCCAGCATTTT
>.|TRBJ1-2|.|12|TRBV28
CASSLRGRGYTF
TGTGCCAGCAGTCTTAGGGGCCGGGGCTACACCTTC
>.|TRBJ1-2|.|13|TRBV15
CATKQDSSYGYTF
TGTGCCACCAAGCAGGACTCTTCCTATGGCTACACCTTC
>.|TRBJ1-5|once|12|TRBV10-3
CAISGTNQPQHF
TGTGCCATCAGCGGTACTAATCAGCCCCAGCATTTT
>.|TRBJ2-1|.|14|TRBV30
CAWSVLGGNNEQFF
TGTGCCTGGAGTGTACTCGGGGGAAACAATGAGCAGTTCTTC
>.|TRBJ2-7|.|17|TRBV7-2
CASSLNLRAQRSYEQYF
TGTGCCAGCAGCTTAAACCTGCGGGCCCAGAGGTCCTACGAGCAGTACTTC
>.|TRBJ1-4|.|14|TRBV9
CASSVDLFNEKLFF
TGTGCCAGCAGCGTAGACTTATTCAATGAAAAACTGTTTTTT
>TRBD2|TRBJ2-3|.|15|TRBV11-2
CASSSLAGGVDTQYF
TGTGCCAGCAGCTCCCTAGCGGGAGGTGTAGATACGCAGTATTTT
>.|TRBJ2-7|.|10|TRBV28
CASTGFEQYF
TGTGCCTCTACCGGGTTCGAGCAGTACTTC
>TRBD1|TRBJ2-3|.|15|TRBV5-1
CASSFGTGSTDTQYF
TGCGCCAGCAGCTTCGGGACAGGGAGCACAGATACGCAGTATTTT
>.|TRBJ2-5|few|14|TRBV7-9
CASSLGQTQETQYF
TGTGCCAGCAGCCTTGGACAGACTCAAGAGACCCAGTACTTC
>TRBD2|TRBJ2-1|once|15|TRBV11-3
CASSLRSGGYNEQFF
TGTGCCAGCAGCTTACGTAGCGGGGGTTACAATGAGCAGTTCTTC
>.|TRBJ2-3|.|11|TRBV20-1
CSASPSDTQYF
TGCAGTGCTAGTCCCTCCGATACGCAGTATTTT
>.|TRBJ2-7|.|16|TRBV3-1/TRBV3-2
CASSPPRGSIPYEQYF
TGTGCCAGCAGCCCCCCCCGTGGGAGTATCCCCTACGAGCAGTACTTC
>.|TRBJ1-2|.|13|TRBV5-4
CASSLAGNYGYTF
TGTGCCAGCAGCTTGGCAGGGAACTATGGCTACACCTTC
>TRBD1|TRBJ2-7|.|13|TRBV5-1
CASSSWDRSEQYF
TGCGCCAGCAGCTCCTGGGACAGGAGCGAGCAGTACTTC
>TRBD2|TRBJ2-6|.|15|TRBV6-2/TRBV6-3
CASSLAGEGANVLTF
TGTGCCAGCAGTCTAGCGGGAGAAGGGGCCAACGTCCTGACTTTC
>TRBD2|TRBJ2-1|few|16|TRBV7-9
CASSSFSGSSYNEQFF
TGTGCCAGCAGCTCATTCAGCGGGAGCTCCTACAATGAGCAGTTCTTC
>TRBD1|TRBJ1-2|.|15|TRBV9
CASSVAGQNIYGYTF
TGTGCCAGCAGCGTAGCGGGACAGAACATCTATGGCTACACCTTC
>TRBD2|TRBJ2-5|.|16|TRBV14
CASSLLAGPYQETQYF
TGTGCCAGCAGCCTACTAGCGGGTCCGTACCAAGAGACCCAGTACTTC
>.|TRBJ2-7|.|15|TRBV6-2/TRBV6-3
CASTPQAFRSYEQYF
TGTGCCAGCACCCCCCAGGCCTTTCGGTCCTACGAGCAGTACTTC
>.|TRBJ1-5|.|17|TRBV28
CASSLVDRRRMVQPQHF
TGTGCCAGCAGTTTAGTTGACAGGCGGCGTATGGTTCAGCCCCAGCATTTT
>.|TRBJ1-6|once|17|TRBV5-6
CASSRPMKDTYNSPLHF
TGTGCCAGCAGCCGCCCGATGAAGGACACCTATAATTCACCCCTCCACTTT
>.|TRBJ1-1|.|11|TRBV6-5
CASMRYTEAFF
TGTGCCAGCATGCGGTACACTGAAGCTTTCTTT
>.|TRBJ2-2|.|14|TRBV6-2/TRBV6-3
CASSRTAKTGELFF
TGTGCCAGCAGTCGGACAGCAAAAACCGGGGAGCTGTTTTTT
>.|TRBJ1-1|few|16|TRBV29-1
CSVERLARGGLTEAFF
TGCAGCGTTGAACGTCTAGCGAGGGGAGGTTTAACTGAAGCTTTCTTT
>TRBD1|TRBJ2-3|.|18|TRBV7-3
CASSLTAAGTGGTDTQYF
TGTGCCAGCAGCTTAACGGCCGCCGGGACAGGGGGCACAGATACGCAGTATTTT
>TRBD2|TRBJ2-1|.|15|TRBV7-9
CASSLGETSVTEQFF
TGTGCCAGCAGCTTAGGCGAGACTAGCGTCACTGAGCAGTTCTTC
>TRBD2|TRBJ2-7|.|13|TRBV27
CASSWTRQYEQYF
TGTGCCAGCAGTTGGACTAGGCAATACGAGCAGTACTTC
>.|TRBJ1-2|.|14|TRBV5-1
CASSSVQGYYGYTF
TGCGCCAGCAGCTCGGTCCAGGGGTACTATGGCTACACCTTC
>TRBD1|TRBJ1-2|.|14|TRBV18
CASSPPGQMRSYTF
TGTGCCAGCTCACCACCGGGACAGATGAGATCCTACACCTTC
>.|TRBJ2-7|.|15|TRBV15
CATSRGAGAPYEQYF
TGTGCCACCAGCAGAGGGGCGGGGGCCCCCTACGAGCAGTACTTC
>.|TRBJ1-1|.|13|TRBV2
CASSDESRTEAFF
TGTGCCAGCAGTGACGAGTCCCGGACTGAAGCTTTCTTT
>TRBD1|TRBJ2-2|few|15|TRBV18
CASSSGTANTGELFF
TGTGCCAGCTCGTCCGGGACAGCGAACACCGGGGAGCTGTTTTTT
>TRBD2|TRBJ2-2|medium-sized|23|TRBV5-3
CARRVGSGVAGVWALLNTGELFF
TGTGCCAGAAGAGTGGGCAGCGGGGTAGCGGGGGTGTGGGCGCTACTAAACACCGGGGAGCTGTTTTTT
>.|TRBJ1-5|.|14|TRBV5-5
CASSLFTFNQPQHF
TGTGCCAGCAGCTTGTTCACATTTAATCAGCCCCAGCATTTT
>.|TRBJ2-2|.|13|TRBV3-1/TRBV3-2
CASSQVRPGELFF
TGTGCCAGCAGCCAAGTGCGCCCCGGGGAGCTGTTTTTT
>TRBD2|TRBJ2-7|.|15|TRBV3-1/TRBV3-2
CASSLLSGRGYEQYF
TGTGCCAGCAGCCTCCTCAGCGGGAGGGGCTACGAGCAGTACTTC